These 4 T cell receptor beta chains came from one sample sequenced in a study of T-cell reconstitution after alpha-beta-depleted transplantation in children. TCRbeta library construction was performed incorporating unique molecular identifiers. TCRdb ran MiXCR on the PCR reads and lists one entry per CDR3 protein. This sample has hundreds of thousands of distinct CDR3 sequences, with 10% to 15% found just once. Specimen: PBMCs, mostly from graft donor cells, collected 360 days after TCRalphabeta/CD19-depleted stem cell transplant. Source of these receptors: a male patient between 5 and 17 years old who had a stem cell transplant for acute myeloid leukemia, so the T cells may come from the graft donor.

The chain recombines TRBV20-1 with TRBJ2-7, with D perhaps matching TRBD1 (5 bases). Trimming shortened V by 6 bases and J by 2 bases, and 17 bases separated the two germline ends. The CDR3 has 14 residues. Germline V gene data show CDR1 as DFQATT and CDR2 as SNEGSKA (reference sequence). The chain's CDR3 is CSAEEQGATYEQYF. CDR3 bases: TGCAGTGCCGAAGAACAAGGGGCGACCTACGAGCAGTACTTC.

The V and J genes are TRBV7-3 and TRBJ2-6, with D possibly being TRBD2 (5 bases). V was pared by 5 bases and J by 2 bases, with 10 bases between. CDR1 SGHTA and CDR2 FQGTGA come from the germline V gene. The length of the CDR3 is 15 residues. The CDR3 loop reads CASSPPAAGANVLTF. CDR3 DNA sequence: TGTGCCAGCAGCCCCCCAGCGGCTGGGGCCAACGTCCTGACTTTC.

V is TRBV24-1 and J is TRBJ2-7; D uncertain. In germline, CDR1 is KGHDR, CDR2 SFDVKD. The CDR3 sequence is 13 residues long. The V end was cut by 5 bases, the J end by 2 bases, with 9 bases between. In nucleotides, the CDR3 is TGTGCCACCAGTGTAGACGGTACCTACGAGCAGTACTTC. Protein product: CATSVDGTYEQYF.

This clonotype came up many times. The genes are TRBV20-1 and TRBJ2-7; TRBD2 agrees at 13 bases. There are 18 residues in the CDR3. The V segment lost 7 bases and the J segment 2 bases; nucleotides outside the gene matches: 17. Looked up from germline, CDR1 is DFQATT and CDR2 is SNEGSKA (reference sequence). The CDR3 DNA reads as TGCAGTGTTCTACTAGCGGGAGGGCTCGAAGTTGGGGCCTACGAGCAGTACTTC. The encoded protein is CSVLLAGGLEVGAYEQYF.